This entry lists 25 T cell receptor beta chains sequenced from one sample in a study of blood T cell repertoires in COVID-19. Using immunoSEQ multiplex PCR, the repertoire was profiled, and TCRdb retains in-frame clones only, with some absent. This table has roughly 100,000 clones, about two thirds appearing once. The specimen was peripheral blood. The origin of the receptors is a human donor with acute or convalescent COVID-19. The donor label of this sample is uncertain.

The chain is built from TRBV6-5 and TRBJ1-5; D ambiguous. Trimming stripped 2 bases from V and 5 bases from J, with 7 bases between. Looked up from germline, CDR1 is MNHEY and CDR2 is SVGAGI. The CDR3 length is 13 residues. The CDR3 DNA follows: TGTGCCAGCAGTTACGAGAGGCATCAGCCCCAGCATTTT. Translation gives CASSYERHQPQHF.

The chain employs TRBV6-1 and TRBJ1-2; D might be TRBD1 (5 bases). V was pared by 4 bases and J by 4 bases, with 19 bases between. The CDR3 extends over 16 amino acids. Germline V gene data show CDR1 as MNHNS and CDR2 as SASEGT. The CDR3 protein is CASSATTALTSYGYTF. Written as DNA, the CDR3 is TGTGCCAGCAGTGCGACGACAGCCTTAACTTCCTATGGCTACACCTTC.

The genes are TRBV5-6 and TRBJ2-7; TRBD1 is a possible D gene (6 bases). CDR1 and CDR2 from the germline V gene are SGHDT and YYEEEE. Trimming left V 3 bases short and J 3 bases short, with 13 bases between. The CDR3 covers 14 residues. The CDR3 DNA reads TGTGCCAGCAGCTCGACAGGAGAACGCTACGAGCAGTACGTC. Its protein is CASSSTGERYEQYV.

V is TRBV12-3 or TRBV12-4 and J is TRBJ1-2, with a weak D call TRBD1 (6 bases). The CDR3 length is 13 residues. Trimming shortened V by 7 bases and J by 4 bases, and 13 bases separated the two germline ends. CDR3 DNA: TGTGCCAGCACCCGGGACACCGGCTATGGCTACACCTTC. Its translation: CASTRDTGYGYTF.

This chain joins TRBV11-2 and TRBJ2-5; 8 bases are shared with TRBD1. There are 14 residues in the CDR3. Germline trimming cut 5 bases from V and 3 bases from J; bases unmatched to any gene: 5. Germline V gene data show CDR1 as SGHAT and CDR2 as FQNNGV. CDR3 in DNA: TGTGCCAGCAGCCGACAGGGGCACGAAGAGACCCAGTACTTC. Protein product: CASSRQGHEETQYF.

The chain couples TRBV7-8 to TRBJ2-7, with D hard to call. The CDR3 contains 13 residues. Per germline, CDR1 SGHVS and CDR2 FQNEAQ. The V gene lost 5 bases and the J gene lost 7 bases, with 15 bases spanning the gap. CDR3 bases: TGTGCCAGCAGCCGACCGGGTCCGCATGAGCAGTACTTC. This sequence encodes CASSRPGPHEQYF.

This clone was seen only once. The genes are TRBV28 and TRBJ2-3; D is perhaps TRBD2 (5 bases). V lost 5 bases to trimming and J lost 4 bases, with 16 bases between them. The CDR3 is 15 residues long. CDR1 is MDHEN and CDR2 is SYDVKM in the germline V gene. The CDR3 bases are TGTGCCAGCAGTGGGAGAAGGCTTTTCGCAGATACGCAGTATTTT. Its protein product is CASSGRRLFADTQYF.

The CDR3 DNA sequence: TGTGCCAGCAGACAATCCACAGGGATAAGTGGCTACACCTTC. Amino acid sequence: CASRQSTGISGYTF. The J gene is TRBJ1-2, the V gene TRBV28; TRBD1 is a possible D gene (6 bases). V was shortened by 6 bases and J by 7 bases, with 18 bases between the two germline ends. The CDR3 is made up of 14 amino acids. In germline, CDR1 is MDHEN, CDR2 SYDVKM.

CDR3 sequence (DNA): TGTGCCAGCAGTGAGACAGGGGACACTGAAGCTTTCTTT. Translation: CASSETGDTEAFF. V gene TRBV6-4 combines with J gene TRBJ1-1; 8 nucleotides agree with TRBD1. CDR1 is MRHNA, CDR2 SNTAGT, per germline. V dropped 3 bases and J dropped 3; count of bases not matched to a gene: 0. The CDR3 loop spans 13 amino acids.

The chain employs TRBV5-1 and TRBJ2-3; 8 bases are shared with TRBD2. J lost 1 base, V lost 4 bases, and 5 bases had no gene match. The germline CDR1 and CDR2 sequences are SGHRS and YFSETQ. There are 15 residues in the CDR3. DNA for the CDR3: TGCGCCAGCAGCGGTACTAGCGGAGGCACAGATACGCAGTATTTT. Translated, it gives CASSGTSGGTDTQYF.

This chain connects TRBV7-3 to TRBJ2-6; D is perhaps TRBD2 (6 bases). The CDR3 loop spans 18 amino acids. Germline loops: CDR1 SGHTA, CDR2 FQGTGA. V dropped 2 bases and J dropped 0 bases, with 14 bases sitting between them. The CDR3, as DNA: TGTGCCAGCAGCTTAGTTGCGGGGTCACCCTCTGGGGCCAACGTCCTGACTTTC. Translating gives CASSLVAGSPSGANVLTF.

The chain recombines TRBV9 with TRBJ2-1, with D uncertain. Germline lookup yields CDR1 SGDLS and CDR2 YYNGEE. The CDR3 has 16 residues. Trimming shortened V by 0 bases and J by 0 bases, and 10 bases separated the two germline ends. CDR3 nucleotide sequence: TGTGCCAGCAGCGTAGCCACAGACCTCTCCTACAATGAGCAGTTCTTC. The encoded protein is CASSVATDLSYNEQFF.

A few counts support this clone. The chain employs TRBV5-6 and TRBJ2-3; D is undetermined. This CDR3 is built from 14 residues. Germline CDR1 and CDR2: SGHDT and YYEEEE. V lost 1 base to trimming and J lost 2 bases, with 8 bases between them. The CDR3 spells CASSLNSYTDTQYF. CDR3 DNA sequence: TGTGCCAGCAGCTTGAACTCCTACACAGATACGCAGTATTTT.

This chain joins TRBV9 and TRBJ2-3; 8 bases agree with TRBD2. Germline CDR1 SGDLS, CDR2 YYNGEE. V was pared by 0 bases and J by 5 bases, with 17 bases of the junction left unmatched. The CDR3 consists of 19 residues. In nucleotides, the CDR3 is TGTGCCAGCAGCGTAGAAGGTGGAACTCACGGGGGGGTGGTAGATACGCAGTATTTT. Translating it yields CASSVEGGTHGGVVDTQYF. Filled out from reference TRBV9 and TRBJ2-3, the complete variable domain reads DSGVTQTPKHLITATGQRVTLRCSPRSGDLSVYWYQQSLDQGLQFLIQYYNGEERAKGNILERFSAQQFPDLHSELNLSSLELGDSALYFCASSVEGGTHGGVVDTQYFGPGTRLTVL.

This chain uses TRBV5-8 with TRBJ2-2; TRBD1 is a possible D gene (5 bases). Germline CDR1 reads SGHTS; CDR2 reads YDEGEE. The CDR3 has 13 amino acids. Deletions cut 1 base from V and 4 bases from J, with 5 bases between. Written as DNA, the CDR3 is TGTGCCAGCAGCTTGACAGGCACCGGGGAGCTGTTTTTT. Encoded protein: CASSLTGTGELFF.

The V call is TRBV12-3 or TRBV12-4, the J call TRBJ2-5; tentatively, D is TRBD1 (5 bases). The CDR3 is 12 residues long. Trimming stripped 6 bases from V and 3 bases from J, with 8 bases between. CDR3 bases: TGTGCCAGCAGGCAGACAGAAGAGACCCAGTACTTC. Translation gives CASRQTEETQYF.

The chain couples TRBV30 to TRBJ2-3, with 11 nucleotides matching TRBD2. V was pared by 4 bases and J by 3 bases, with 6 bases of the junction left unmatched. The CDR3 has 15 residues. The germline V gene has CDR1 GTSNPN and CDR2 SVGIG (reference sequence). Written as DNA, the CDR3 is TGTGCCTGGATGACCTTAGCGGGGGGGACAGATACGCAGTATTTT. It encodes CAWMTLAGGTDTQYF.

This chain links TRBV7-6 with TRBJ1-1, with D possibly being TRBD1 (5 bases). Germline CDR1 SGHVS, CDR2 FNYEAQ. Deletions cut 5 bases from V and 5 bases from J, with 12 bases between. This CDR3 has 13 residues. DNA for the CDR3: TGTGCCAGCAGCCCCCCGGCAGGGACTGAAGCTTTCTTT. Translated, it gives CASSPPAGTEAFF.

The chain couples TRBV2 to TRBJ2-1; possible D gene TRBD1, 5 bases. The CDR3 spans 12 residues. V was pared by 11 bases and J by 4 bases, with 12 bases between. Germline V CDR1 and CDR2: SNHLY, FYNNEI. The CDR3 spells CAGRTSYNEQFF. For the CDR3, the DNA is TGTGCCGGCCGGACATCATACAATGAGCAGTTCTTC. Variable domain in full (rest from reference TRBV2 and TRBJ2-1): EPEVTQTPSHQVTQMGQEVILRCVPISNHLYFYWYRQILGQKVEFLVSFYNNEISEKSEIFDDQFSVERPDGSNFTLKIRSTKLEDSAMYFCAGRTSYNEQFFGPGTRLTVL.

This clone was counted between two and nine times. The sample contains more than one DNA sequence encoding this CDR3. The V call is TRBV24-1, the J call TRBJ1-2; 7 nucleotides line up with TRBD1. The CDR3 is 14 residues long. Germline V CDR1 and CDR2: KGHDR, SFDVKD. V lost 5 bases to trimming and J lost 4 bases; unmatched junction nucleotides: 6. CDR3 residues: CATSARQGSYGYTF. CDR3 coding DNA: TGTGCCACCAGTGCAAGACAGGGAAGCTATGGCTACACCTTC.

This sequence joins TRBV5-1 and TRBJ2-3; TRBD2 matches at 10 bases. Per the germline V gene, CDR1 is SGHRS and CDR2 is YFSETQ. V lost 4 bases to trimming and J lost 4 bases; unmatched junction nucleotides: 6. The length of the CDR3 is 15 residues. CDR3: CASSRTSGVADTQYF. The DNA for the CDR3 is TGCGCCAGCAGCAGGACTAGCGGTGTCGCAGATACGCAGTATTTT.

The chain is built from TRBV12-3 or TRBV12-4 and TRBJ2-4; 7 nucleotides agree with TRBD1. The CDR3 contains 13 residues. V was pared by 6 bases and J by 5 bases, with 4 bases of the junction left unmatched. This chain's CDR3 is CASRPGTENIQYF. The CDR3 DNA sequence: TGTGCCAGCAGGCCCGGGACAGAAAACATTCAGTACTTC.

This clone appeared a few times. The chain is built from TRBV4-1 and TRBJ1-2; weak D call: TRBD1 (6 bases). Looked up from germline, CDR1 is MGHRA and CDR2 is YSYEKL. CDR3 length: 15 residues. The ends were cut back, 4 bases at V and 8 bases at J, with 20 bases in the middle. CDR3 sequence: CASSPPGRGAQGYTF. In DNA, the CDR3 is TGCGCCAGCAGCCCACCGGGCCGGGGGGCGCAGGGCTACACCTTC.

V and J are TRBV9 and TRBJ2-1; 7 bases are shared with TRBD2. The CDR3 contains 16 residues. V was pared by 4 bases and J by 0 bases, with 7 bases of the junction left unmatched. Germline values: CDR1 SGDLS, CDR2 YYNGEE. This CDR3 reads CASSYSSGLSYNEQFF. CDR3 sequence (DNA): TGTGCCAGCAGCTACTCTAGCGGCCTCTCCTACAATGAGCAGTTCTTC.

There are a few counts of this clone. This chain connects TRBV11-2 to TRBJ2-3, with D possibly TRBD2 on 5 matching bases. The germline V gene has CDR1 SGHAT and CDR2 FQNNGV. The germline V and J ends were trimmed by 7 bases and 4 bases, with 15 bases remaining between them. The CDR3 sequence is 14 residues long. The CDR3 loop is CASTKTHGADTQYF. The CDR3 DNA sequence: TGTGCCAGCACCAAAACCCACGGGGCAGATACGCAGTATTTT.